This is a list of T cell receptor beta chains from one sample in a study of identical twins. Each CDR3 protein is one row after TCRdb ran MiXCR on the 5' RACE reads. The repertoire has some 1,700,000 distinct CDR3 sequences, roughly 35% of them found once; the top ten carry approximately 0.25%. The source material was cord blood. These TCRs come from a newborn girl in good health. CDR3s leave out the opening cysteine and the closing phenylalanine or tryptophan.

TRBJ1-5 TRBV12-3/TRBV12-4 ASSFGVGFNQLQH
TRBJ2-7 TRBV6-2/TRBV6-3 ASTLPSYEQY
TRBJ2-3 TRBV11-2 ASSREGLGNALADTQY
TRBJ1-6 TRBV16 ASSQSGRFPPYNSPLH
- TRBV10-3 AISAVGQGVPYEQY
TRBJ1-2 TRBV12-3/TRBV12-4 ASKTRGDGYT
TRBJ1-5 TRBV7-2 ASSLVTGTNQPQH
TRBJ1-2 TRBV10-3 AISDPGVGSYGYT
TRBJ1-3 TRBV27 ASSRAASGNTIY
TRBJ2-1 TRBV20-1 SAPADVMFYNEQF
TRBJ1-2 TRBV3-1 ASSRVGTYGYT
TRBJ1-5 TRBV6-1 ASSESPGRSNQPQH
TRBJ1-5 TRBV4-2 ASSQAGGADQPQH
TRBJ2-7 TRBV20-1 SARPNYLLASYEQY
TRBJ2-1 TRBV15 ATSRDQRSYNEQF
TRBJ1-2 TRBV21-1 ASSKGGTRRIYGYT
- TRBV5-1 ASSLGLAGVMETQY
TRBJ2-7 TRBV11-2 ASSIGGGLIYEQY
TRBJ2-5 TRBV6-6 ASSWGTPQETQY
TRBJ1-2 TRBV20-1 SGNMGGIYGYT
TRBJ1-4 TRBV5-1 ASSLQGHLNEKLF
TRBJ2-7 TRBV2 TSSEAAQVGSYEQY
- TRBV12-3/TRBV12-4 ASSHRGDEQY
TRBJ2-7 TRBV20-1 SARDLSPSYEQY
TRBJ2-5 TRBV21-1 ASSKKGLAQETQY
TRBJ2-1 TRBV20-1 SARESAGVKNEQF
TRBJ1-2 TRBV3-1 ASSQESQGNYGYT
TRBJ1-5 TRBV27 ASSLSGEGVNQPQH
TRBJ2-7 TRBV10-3 AISDDPTYNEQY
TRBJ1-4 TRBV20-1 SAREGETGYEKLF
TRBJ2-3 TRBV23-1 ASSQSSATDTQY
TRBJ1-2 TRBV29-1 SVGGHYGYT
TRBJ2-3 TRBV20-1 SDVWGLVGTQY
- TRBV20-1 SASPEMGKNIQY
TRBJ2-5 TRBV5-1 ASRGTIEETQY
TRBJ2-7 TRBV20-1 SAGRVYEQY
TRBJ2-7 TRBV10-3 AISDSGTSYEQY
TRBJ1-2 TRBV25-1 ASSEPRGYGYT
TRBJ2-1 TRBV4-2 ASSQEVRAFYNEQF
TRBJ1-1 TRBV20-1 SASGVGNTEAF
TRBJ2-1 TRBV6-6 ASSLVSNNEQF
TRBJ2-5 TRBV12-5 ASAFRGGETQY
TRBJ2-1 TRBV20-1 SARDQREYNEQF
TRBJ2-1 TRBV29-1 SVGPGNGDEQF
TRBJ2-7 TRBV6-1 ASSFSGTVEQY
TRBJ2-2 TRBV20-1 SARGDYNTGELF
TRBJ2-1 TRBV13 ASSLKDRDRNEQF